Listed below are T cell receptor beta chains from one sample, sequenced in a study of human T cells and chemical hapten exposure. Using its own MiXCR run on the RACE reads, TCRdb lists one record per CDR3 protein. The repertoire consists of 150,000 to 200,000 distinct CDR3 sequences, with approximately 24% occurring once and the leading ten covering about 2.5%. This specimen consisted of whole blood, obtained in connection with sensitization to the hapten diphenylcyclopropenone (DPC). Receptors originate from a woman aged 40-49 years with alopecia areata. Some clones in this sample may be carry-over from other donors' samples. Both conserved end residues are part of each CDR3. D genes are given only for firm matches. The size of a clone is reported for some rows only, either as once, few or many, or as a class for expanded clones.

-	-	TRBJ1-4	TRBV12-3/TRBV12-4	TGTGCCAGCAGTTTTTCGGGTGGGACTGAAAAACTGTTTTTT	CASSFSGGTEKLFF
-	TRBD1	TRBJ2-1	TRBV4-3	TGCGCCAGCAGCCGAGAGCGGGACAGGGACTCCTACAATGAGCAGTTCTTC	CASSRERDRDSYNEQFF
few	-	TRBJ2-5	TRBV20-1	TGCAGTGCTAGAGACATGAAAGCTGCCCAGTACTTC	CSARDMKAAQYF
-	-	TRBJ2-5	TRBV28	TGTGCCAGCAGCCGTGGACAGCAGGGCGAGACCCAGTACTTC	CASSRGQQGETQYF
few	-	TRBJ1-4	TRBV5-1	TGCGCCAGCAGCTGGGGGGTCGGCGGAGAAAAACTGTTTTTT	CASSWGVGGEKLFF
-	TRBD2	TRBJ2-5	TRBV7-2	TGTGCCAGCTCGGGACTAGCGGGCTACCAAGAGACCCAGTACTTC	CASSGLAGYQETQYF
-	-	TRBJ2-7	TRBV20-1	TGCAGTGCTAGAGATTTTCCCCAGGAGGATTATTCCTACGAGCAGTACTTC	CSARDFPQEDYSYEQYF
-	-	TRBJ2-5	TRBV24-1	TGTGCCACCAGTGAGGGGGGCGAGACCCAGTACTTC	CATSEGGETQYF
-	TRBD1	TRBJ1-2	TRBV25-1	TGTGCCAGCAGTGAAGGTGGGGACAGGGGTGGCTACACCTTC	CASSEGGDRGGYTF
-	-	TRBJ2-3	TRBV4-1	TGCGCCAGCAGCCAAGATCTTAGTCTGGTCTATACGCAGTATTTT	CASSQDLSLVYTQYF
-	TRBD1	TRBJ1-2	TRBV25-1	TGTGCCAGCAGTGATGAGGGGGCTAGAGGCTACACCTTC	CASSDEGARGYTF
-	TRBD1	TRBJ2-5	TRBV7-2	TGTGCCAGCAGCTCCCACAGGGGGCAGGGAGAGACCCAGTACTTC	CASSSHRGQGETQYF
few	-	TRBJ1-5	TRBV5-5	TGTGCCAGCAGCGGCGGGACACCAAATCAGCCCCAGCATTTT	CASSGGTPNQPQHF
few	TRBD1	TRBJ1-2	TRBV28	TGTGCCAGCAGTTTATTTAGCCGGGGACAGGGAGGTGGCTACACCTTC	CASSLFSRGQGGGYTF
few	TRBD1	TRBJ1-1	TRBV6-5	TGTGCCAGCAGTTACACACACCCGGGACAGGGCACACGAGGTGAAGCTTTCTTT	CASSYTHPGQGTRGEAFF
few	-	TRBJ2-4	TRBV28	TGTGCCAGCAGTTTCGACAGTCTAGCCAAAAACATTCAGTACTTC	CASSFDSLAKNIQYF
few	-	TRBJ1-4	TRBV21-1	TGTGCCAGCAGCAAAGGGGACGCAAACGGGGCTAATGAAAAACTGTTTTTT	CASSKGDANGANEKLFF
-	TRBD2	TRBJ2-5	TRBV12-3/TRBV12-4	TGTGCCAGCCGTGAGACTAGCGGGAGCGGGACCCAGTACTTC	CASRETSGSGTQYF
few	TRBD1	TRBJ2-5	TRBV20-1	TGCAGTGCGAGGACAGGGGGGGAGACCCAGTACTTC	CSARTGGETQYF
-	TRBD1	TRBJ2-1	TRBV12-3/TRBV12-4	TGTGCCAGCAGTTCGTGGGACAGGGGGCGTCACAATGAGCAGTTCTTC	CASSSWDRGRHNEQFF
few	-	TRBJ2-5	TRBV7-2	TGTGCCAGCAGCCGTAGCGGACAAGAGACCCAGTACTTC	CASSRSGQETQYF
-	TRBD2	TRBJ2-3	TRBV6-2/TRBV6-3	TGTGCCAGCAGTTACCGTAGCGGGAGACTAGCAGATACGCAGTATTTT	CASSYRSGRLADTQYF
-	-	TRBJ2-7	TRBV6-5	TGTGCCAGCAGTTACTCGCGCTCCTACGAGCAGTACTTC	CASSYSRSYEQYF
few	-	TRBJ2-7	TRBV28	TGTGCCAGCAGGTCAGTTAGTAGCTCCTACGAGCAGTACTTC	CASRSVSSSYEQYF
-	-	TRBJ1-5	TRBV4-2	TGTGCCAGCAGCCCAGAGGCAGGCAGTTGGCAGCCCCAGCATTTT	CASSPEAGSWQPQHF
-	TRBD1	TRBJ1-2	TRBV7-9	TGTGCCAGCAGCTTAGGGACAGGGGACTATGGCTACACCTTC	CASSLGTGDYGYTF
few	-	TRBJ2-1	TRBV9	TGTGCCAGCAGCGTGACCTCCTCCGCCGGGAATGAGCAGTTCTTC	CASSVTSSAGNEQFF
-	TRBD2	TRBJ2-5	TRBV7-2	TGTGCCAGCAGCTTACCTAGCGGGAGAACCCTGTACTTC	CASSLPSGRTLYF
few	TRBD1	TRBJ2-7	TRBV6-2/TRBV6-3	TGTGCCAGCAGTACCGGGACAGGTGAATCGAAATTCTCCTACGAGCAGTACTTC	CASSTGTGESKFSYEQYF
few	TRBD1	TRBJ1-1	TRBV5-1	TGCGCCAGCAGCTCCGGACAGGGAACATTGAGAGCTGAAGCTTTCTTT	CASSSGQGTLRAEAFF
once	-	TRBJ2-1	TRBV7-2	TGTGCCAGCAGCCAACGGGGTGGGCGGGGCCCCTACAATGAGCAGTTCTTC	CASSQRGGRGPYNEQFF
-	TRBD1	TRBJ2-7	TRBV5-6	TGTGCCAGCAGCCAGACAGGGCGGTGGGAGCACGAGCAGTACTTC	CASSQTGRWEHEQYF
few	-	TRBJ1-5	TRBV3-1	TGTGCCAGCAGCCAGGGCACAGGGTCCCGCAATCAGCCCCAGCATTTT	CASSQGTGSRNQPQHF
few	-	TRBJ2-5	TRBV12-3/TRBV12-4	TGTGCCAGCAGTTTAGGAGCGGCTCGAGAGACCCAGTACTTC	CASSLGAARETQYF
many	TRBD2	TRBJ2-1	TRBV6-2/TRBV6-3	TGTGCCAGCACTCCCCTAGCGGGAGACTACAATGAGCAGTTCTTC	CASTPLAGDYNEQFF
-	TRBD1	TRBJ2-6	TRBV4-2	TGTGCCAGCAGCCAAGTTGGAGGGAGACAGGGGCTCTCTGGGGCCAACGTCCTGACTTTC	CASSQVGGRQGLSGANVLTF
many	-	TRBJ1-5	TRBV6-2/TRBV6-3	TGTGCCAGCACCTACGGGAATAGCAATCAGCCCCAGCATTTT	CASTYGNSNQPQHF
few	-	TRBJ2-1	TRBV20-1	TGCAGTGCTAGAGGGGCTCCGGGACTTACATACAATGAGCAGTTCTTC	CSARGAPGLTYNEQFF
many	TRBD1	TRBJ2-7	TRBV29-1	TGCAGCGTCGGCCTAGGGGGGTGGACAGGGCCCTCCTACGAGCAGTACTTC	CSVGLGGWTGPSYEQYF
-	-	TRBJ2-7	TRBV10-3	TGTGCCATCAAAGGGATCCTTGGTACCGACGAGCAGTACTTC	CAIKGILGTDEQYF
-	-	TRBJ2-1	TRBV21-1	TGTGCCAGCAGCAAAGTTCTCGCAGGCGGGCAAGAGCAGTTCTTC	CASSKVLAGGQEQFF
few	-	TRBJ1-1	TRBV7-2	TGTGCCAGCAGCTTAGAGGTAGGAGGGCTGAACACTGAAGCTTTCTTT	CASSLEVGGLNTEAFF
few	-	TRBJ1-5	TRBV7-2	TGTGCCAGCAGCTTTGACAGATCAAATCAGCCCCAGCATTTT	CASSFDRSNQPQHF
-	-	TRBJ1-1	TRBV3-1	TGTGCCAGCAGCCAAGAGAGGGGACACCGCTCGGGGGAAGCTTTCTTT	CASSQERGHRSGEAFF
-	-	TRBJ2-7	TRBV28	TGTGCCACCCAACACTACGAGCAGTACTTC	CATQHYEQYF